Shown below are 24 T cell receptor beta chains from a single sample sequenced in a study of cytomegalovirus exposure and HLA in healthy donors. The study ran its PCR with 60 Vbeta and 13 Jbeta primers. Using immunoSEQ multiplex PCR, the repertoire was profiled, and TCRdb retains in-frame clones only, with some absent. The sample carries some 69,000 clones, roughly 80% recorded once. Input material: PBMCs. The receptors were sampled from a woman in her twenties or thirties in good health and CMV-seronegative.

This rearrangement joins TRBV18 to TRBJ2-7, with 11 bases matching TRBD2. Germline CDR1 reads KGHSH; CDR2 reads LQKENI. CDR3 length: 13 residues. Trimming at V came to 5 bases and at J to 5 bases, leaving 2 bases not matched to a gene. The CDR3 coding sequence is TGTGCCAGCTCAGGGGGACTAGCGGACGAGCAGTACGTC. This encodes CASSGGLADEQYV.

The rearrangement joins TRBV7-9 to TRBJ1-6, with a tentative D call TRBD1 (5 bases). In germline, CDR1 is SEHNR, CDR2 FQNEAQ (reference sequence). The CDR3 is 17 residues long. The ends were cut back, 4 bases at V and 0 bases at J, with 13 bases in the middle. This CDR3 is CASSSPDISSYNSPLHF. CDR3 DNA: TGTGCCAGCAGCTCCCCGGACATAAGCTCCTATAATTCACCCCTCCACTTT.

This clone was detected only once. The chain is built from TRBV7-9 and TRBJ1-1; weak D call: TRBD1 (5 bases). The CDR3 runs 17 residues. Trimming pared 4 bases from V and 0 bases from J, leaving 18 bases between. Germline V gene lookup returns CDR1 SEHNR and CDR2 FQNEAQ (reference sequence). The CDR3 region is CASSWDSMGGMNTEAFF. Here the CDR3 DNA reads TGTGCCAGCAGCTGGGACTCCATGGGGGGAATGAACACTGAAGCTTTCTTT.

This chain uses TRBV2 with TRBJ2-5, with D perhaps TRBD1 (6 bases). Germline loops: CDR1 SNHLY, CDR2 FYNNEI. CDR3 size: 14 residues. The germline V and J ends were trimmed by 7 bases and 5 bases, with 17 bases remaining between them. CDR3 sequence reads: CASIDRSPGETQYF. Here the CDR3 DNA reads TGTGCCAGCATAGACAGGAGTCCCGGGGAGACCCAGTACTTC.

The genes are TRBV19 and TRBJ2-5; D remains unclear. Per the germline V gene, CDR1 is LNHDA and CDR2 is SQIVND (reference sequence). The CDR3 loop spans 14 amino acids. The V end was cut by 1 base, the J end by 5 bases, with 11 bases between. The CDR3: CASSIALSSETQYF. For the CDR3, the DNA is TGTGCCAGTAGTATAGCTCTTAGCTCGGAGACCCAGTACTTC.

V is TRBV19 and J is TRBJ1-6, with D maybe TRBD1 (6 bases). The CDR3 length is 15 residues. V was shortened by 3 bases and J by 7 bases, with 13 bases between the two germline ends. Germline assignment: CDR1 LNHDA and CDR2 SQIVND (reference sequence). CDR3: CASSMRQVRNSPLHF. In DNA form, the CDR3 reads TGTGCCAGTAGTATGCGACAGGTCCGCAATTCACCCCTCCACTTT.

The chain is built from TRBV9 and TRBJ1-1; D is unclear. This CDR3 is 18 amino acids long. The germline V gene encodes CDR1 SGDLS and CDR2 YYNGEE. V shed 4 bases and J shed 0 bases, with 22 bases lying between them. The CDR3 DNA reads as TGTGCCAGCAGCCCCCGTGGAACCAGCGGCCTAATGAACACTGAAGCTTTCTTT. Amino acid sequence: CASSPRGTSGLMNTEAFF.

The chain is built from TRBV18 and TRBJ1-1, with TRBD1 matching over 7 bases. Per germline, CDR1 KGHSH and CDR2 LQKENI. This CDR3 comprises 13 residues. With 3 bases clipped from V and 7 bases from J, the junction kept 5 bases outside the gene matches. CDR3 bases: TGTGCCAGCTCACCGGGACAGAATAATGAAGCTTTCTTT. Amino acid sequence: CASSPGQNNEAFF.

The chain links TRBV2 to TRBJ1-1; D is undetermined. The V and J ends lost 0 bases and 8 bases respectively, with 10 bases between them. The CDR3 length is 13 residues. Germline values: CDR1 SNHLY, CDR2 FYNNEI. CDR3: CASSEAPAGEAFF. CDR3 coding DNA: TGTGCCAGCAGTGAAGCGCCTGCAGGCGAAGCTTTCTTT.

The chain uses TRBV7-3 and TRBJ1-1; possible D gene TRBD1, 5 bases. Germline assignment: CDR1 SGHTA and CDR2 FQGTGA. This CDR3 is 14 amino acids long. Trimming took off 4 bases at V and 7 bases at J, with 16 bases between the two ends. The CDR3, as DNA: TGTGCCAGCAGCTCCCAGGGTGGGAATGGTGAAGCTTTCTTT. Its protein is CASSSQGGNGEAFF. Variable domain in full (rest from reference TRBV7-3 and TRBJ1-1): GAGVSQTPSNKVTEKGKYVELRCDPISGHTALYWYRQSLGQGPEFLIYFQGTGAADDSGLPNDRFFAVRPEGSVSTLKIQRTERGDSAVYLCASSSQGGNGEAFFGQGTRLTVV.

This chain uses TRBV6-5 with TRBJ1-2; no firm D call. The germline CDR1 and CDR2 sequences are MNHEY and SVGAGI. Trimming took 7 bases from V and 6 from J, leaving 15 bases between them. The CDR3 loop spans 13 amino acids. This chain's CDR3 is CASTHPSAHGYTF. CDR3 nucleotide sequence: TGTGCCAGCACCCACCCCAGTGCCCATGGCTACACCTTC.

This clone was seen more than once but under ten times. This chain's CDR3 is CASSLRQGGYEQYF. In nucleotides, the CDR3 is TGTGCCAGCAGCTTACGTCAGGGAGGCTACGAGCAGTACTTC. The chain is built from TRBV7-2 and TRBJ2-7; D may be TRBD2 (6 bases). Germline V gives CDR1 SGHTA, CDR2 FQGNSA. The CDR3 contains 14 residues. V was shortened by 2 bases and J by 3 bases, with 11 bases between the two germline ends.

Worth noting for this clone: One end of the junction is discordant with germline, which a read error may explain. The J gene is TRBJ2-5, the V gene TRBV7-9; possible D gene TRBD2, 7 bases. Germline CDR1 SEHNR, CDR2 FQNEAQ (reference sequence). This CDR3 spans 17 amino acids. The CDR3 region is CSSSLGEGVTNQETQYF. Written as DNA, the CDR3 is TGTTCCAGCAGCTTAGGGGAGGGGGTCACCAACCAAGAGACCCAGTACTTC.

The CDR3 nucleotides are TGTGCCAGTAGTAATCAGGGCCGAAATGGCTACACCTTC. This translates into CASSNQGRNGYTF. J is TRBJ1-2 and V is TRBV19; possibly TRBD1 for D (5 bases). Looked up from germline, CDR1 is LNHDA and CDR2 is SQIVND (reference sequence). V was clipped by 4 bases and J by 6 bases, with 12 bases between them. There are 13 residues in the CDR3. The variable domain in full, with the rest retrieved from reference TRBV19 and TRBJ1-2, is DGGITQSPKYLFRKEGQNVTLSCEQNLNHDAMYWYRQDPGQGLRLIYYSQIVNDFQKGDIAEGYSVSREKKESFPLTVTSAQKNPTAFYLCASSNQGRNGYTFGSGTRLTVV.

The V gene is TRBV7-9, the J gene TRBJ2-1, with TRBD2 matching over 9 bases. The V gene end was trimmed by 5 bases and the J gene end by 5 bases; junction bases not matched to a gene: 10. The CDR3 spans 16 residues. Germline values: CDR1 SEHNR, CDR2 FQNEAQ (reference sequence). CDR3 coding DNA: TGTGCCAGCAGCCCCCTTCGAGCGGGGGGTAACAATGAGCAGTTCTTC. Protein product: CASSPLRAGGNNEQFF.

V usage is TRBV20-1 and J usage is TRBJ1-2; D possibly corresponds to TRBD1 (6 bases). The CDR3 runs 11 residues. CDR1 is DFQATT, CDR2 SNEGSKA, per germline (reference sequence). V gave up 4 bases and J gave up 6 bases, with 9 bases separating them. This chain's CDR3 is CSANRVDGYTF. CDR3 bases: TGCAGTGCTAACAGGGTCGATGGCTACACCTTC.

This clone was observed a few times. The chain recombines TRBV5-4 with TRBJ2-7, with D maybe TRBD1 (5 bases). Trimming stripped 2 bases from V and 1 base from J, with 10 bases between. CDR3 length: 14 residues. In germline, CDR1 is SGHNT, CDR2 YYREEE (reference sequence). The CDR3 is CASSLERQSYEQYF. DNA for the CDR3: TGTGCCAGCAGCTTAGAAAGACAGTCCTACGAGCAGTACTTC.

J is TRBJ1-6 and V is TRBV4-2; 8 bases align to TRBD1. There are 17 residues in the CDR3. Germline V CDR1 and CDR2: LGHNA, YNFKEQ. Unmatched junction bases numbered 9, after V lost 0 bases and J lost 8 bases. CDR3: CASSQDHRQGRDSPLHF. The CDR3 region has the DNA TGTGCCAGCAGCCAAGATCATAGACAGGGGCGAGATTCACCCCTCCACTTT.

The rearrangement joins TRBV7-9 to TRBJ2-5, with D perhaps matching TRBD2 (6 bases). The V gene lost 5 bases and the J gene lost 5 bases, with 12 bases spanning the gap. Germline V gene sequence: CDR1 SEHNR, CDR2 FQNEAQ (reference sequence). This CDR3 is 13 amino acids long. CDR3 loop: CASSVTGRETQYF. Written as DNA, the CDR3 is TGTGCCAGCAGCGTGACGGGGAGGGAGACCCAGTACTTC.

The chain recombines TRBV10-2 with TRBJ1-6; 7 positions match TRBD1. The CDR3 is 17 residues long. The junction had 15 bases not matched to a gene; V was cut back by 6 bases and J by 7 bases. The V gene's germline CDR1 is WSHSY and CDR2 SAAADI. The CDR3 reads CASREGTGTAENSPLHF. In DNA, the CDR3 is TGCGCCAGCAGGGAAGGAACCGGGACAGCCGAAAATTCACCCCTCCACTTT.

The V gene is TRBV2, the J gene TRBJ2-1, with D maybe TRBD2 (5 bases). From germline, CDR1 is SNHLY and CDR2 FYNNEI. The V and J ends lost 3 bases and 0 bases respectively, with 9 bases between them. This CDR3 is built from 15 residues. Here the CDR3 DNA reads TGTGCCAGCAGTGATACGGGATTCTCCTACAATGAGCAGTTCTTC. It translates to CASSDTGFSYNEQFF.

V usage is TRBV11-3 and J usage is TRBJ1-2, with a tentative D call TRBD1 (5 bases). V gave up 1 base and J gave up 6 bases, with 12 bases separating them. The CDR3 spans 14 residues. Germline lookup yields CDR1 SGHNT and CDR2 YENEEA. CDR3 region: CASSLGLIRDGYTF. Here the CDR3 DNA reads TGTGCCAGCAGCTTAGGTCTCATCAGGGATGGCTACACCTTC.

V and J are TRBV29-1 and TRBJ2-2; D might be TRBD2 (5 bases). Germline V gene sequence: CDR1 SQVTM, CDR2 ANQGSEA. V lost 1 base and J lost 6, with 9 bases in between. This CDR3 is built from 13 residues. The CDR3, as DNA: TGCAGCGTTGAAGCTAGCATGGCCGGGGAGCTGTTTTTT. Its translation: CSVEASMAGELFF.

The CDR3 here is CASSLGLAGGRETQYF. The CDR3 DNA follows: TGTGCCAGCAGCTTAGGCCTAGCGGGAGGACGAGAGACCCAGTACTTC. This rearrangement joins TRBV7-9 to TRBJ2-5, with TRBD2 identical over 11 bases. V was clipped by 1 base and J by 4 bases; unmatched bases: 5. Germline-derived CDR1 and CDR2 are SEHNR and FQNEAQ (reference sequence). The CDR3 has 16 residues.